These T cell receptor beta chains were read from a single sample in a study of human T cells and chemical hapten exposure. In TCRdb, the RACE reads were re-called with MiXCR into one record per CDR3 protein. The sample holds under 120,000 distinct CDR3 sequences, 9.5% to 11% seen once. Material: whole blood, obtained in connection with sensitization to the hapten diphenylcyclopropenone (DPC). These receptors were obtained from a woman aged 40-49 years with alopecia areata. Some clones in this sample may be carry-over from other donors' samples. Each CDR3 is given with its conserved first and last residue. D genes are given only for firm matches. Part of the rows lack a size; the others show once, few, many or a class for expanded clones.

d_call j_call clone_size v_call cdr3_nt cdr3_aa
- TRBJ2-2 - TRBV6-6 TGTGCCAGCAGGCTAGATGGGCTGGGCGGGGAGCTGTTTTTT CASRLDGLGGELFF
TRBD1 TRBJ1-2 - TRBV20-1 TGCAGTGCTAGAGATCCCGGGACAGCTAACTATGGCTACACCTTC CSARDPGTANYGYTF
TRBD1 TRBJ1-2 few TRBV7-9 TGTGCCAGCAGCTGGGGACAGGGTGAGGGCTACACCTTC CASSWGQGEGYTF
- TRBJ2-7 many TRBV6-5 TGTGCCAGCAGTTACACCACGGGGGCTTACGAGCAGTACTTC CASSYTTGAYEQYF
- TRBJ2-1 - TRBV5-1 TGCGCCAGCAGCTTACTAGCAGACCACAATGAGCAGTTCTTC CASSLLADHNEQFF
TRBD1 TRBJ1-2 few TRBV27 TGTGCCAGCAGTTATCGGCGAGACAGGGGGGGCTATGGCTACACCTTC CASSYRRDRGGYGYTF
TRBD2 TRBJ2-5 few TRBV11-2 TGTGCCAGCAGCGCCCGGACTAGCGGGAGTCAAGAGACCCAGTACTTC CASSARTSGSQETQYF
- TRBJ2-1 few TRBV28 TGTGCCAGCAGTTTGGGCTCCGGAAATGAGCAGTTCTTC CASSLGSGNEQFF
- TRBJ2-3 few TRBV28 TGTGCCAGCCAACCGGCCTCGACCCAGGCAGATACGCAGTATTTT CASQPASTQADTQYF
- TRBJ1-2 - TRBV12-3/TRBV12-4 TGTGCCAGCAGTTTAGTGCTAAGAGGAAACTATGGCTACACCTTC CASSLVLRGNYGYTF
- TRBJ1-3 many TRBV28 TGTGCCAGCAAGACCCAGGGGATAGGGTCTGGAAACACCATATATTTT CASKTQGIGSGNTIYF
- TRBJ2-7 many TRBV21-1 TGTGCCAGCACCTTGGCCTTTGGCAGCCGAAGCTCCTACGAGCAGTACTTC CASTLAFGSRSSYEQYF